This T cell receptor (beta chain) stems from a study of blood T cell repertoires in COVID-19 (dated by TCRdb to about 2020). Some background on the complete study: The collaborator samples originated in the United States, Italy and Spain and spanned the acute and convalescent phases of COVID-19. A freely available public database, intended as a resource for researchers studying the immune response to SARS-CoV-2, is where the repertoires were released. Samples came from the ongoing ImmuneRACE study (first 160 participants) plus 1,254 subjects from 6 global collaborators. Subjects who had been exposed to COVID-19, were actively infected with it, or had recovered from it provided the deeply sampled blood TCRbeta repertoires that made up the dataset. The material from the prospective study consisted of cDNA or gDNA derived from T cells, B-cell-depleted T cells, or PBMCs. Where HLA class I and class II types were available, the types were taken from metadata supplied by the sample provider, not from assay-based typing. Nearly every sample came with metadata listing a de-identified subject ID, COVID-19 status, age in years and sex. General findings and caveats noted by the study authors: Clinical and demographic metadata were provided uncurated, with the amount varying by source and participant.

Spanning cysteine to phenylalanine, the CDR3 consists of 15 amino acids. Just the 45-base CDR3 DNA is kept, in frame starting at base 1. CDR1 and CDR2 are drawn from the germline V gene (reference sequence): LNHDA, SQIVND. Trimming takes 4 bases from V and 2 bases from J, and the germline ends sit 11 bases apart. The immunoSEQ Assay, a bias-controlled multiplex PCR, was used to amplify TCRbeta CDR3 regions from genomic DNA. For the original study's pipeline: The number of nucleated cells in each sample was estimated by amplification of reference gene primers within the assay. To quantify the absolute abundance of each unique TCRbeta CDR3 rearrangement, sequence reads were collapsed and filtered. For each sample, productive Simpson clonality was calculated as the square root of Simpson's diversity index across productive rearrangements. TCRdb re-hosts the immuneACCESS table, in-frame sequences only. Its copies lack some clones; in the studies checked, an unresolved V gene accounts for under half of them, and the cause for the rest is not known. The V and J calls and clone size come from that table; D and trimming were worked out from the DNA. This sample has about 150,000 clones in its table, and around 84% of those were observed once. Under 8.5% of the sample is in the top ten clones.

On this clone itself: The specificity of this receptor is unknown. No qualities accompany the bases; no much larger clone lies one base away.

At one collaborating source in Seattle, patients were enrolled during active infection and were followed longitudinally through the course of disease. The collaborating institutions used their own protocols to collect whole blood in K2EDTA tubes. For TCRbeta analysis, collaborator samples were shipped as frozen whole blood, as isolated PBMCs, or as DNA extracted from either sample type. Sequenced material: peripheral blood. Recombination joined TRBV19 with TRBJ2-2; matching of 5 bases hints at TRBD1 as the D gene. The receptor was derived from a woman aged 60-75 years with COVID-19, enrolled during active disease. This receptor carries the CDR3 CASSKQETNTGELFF. The nucleotide sequence is TGTGCCAGTAGTAAACAGGAGACTAACACCGGGGAGCTGTTTTTT.